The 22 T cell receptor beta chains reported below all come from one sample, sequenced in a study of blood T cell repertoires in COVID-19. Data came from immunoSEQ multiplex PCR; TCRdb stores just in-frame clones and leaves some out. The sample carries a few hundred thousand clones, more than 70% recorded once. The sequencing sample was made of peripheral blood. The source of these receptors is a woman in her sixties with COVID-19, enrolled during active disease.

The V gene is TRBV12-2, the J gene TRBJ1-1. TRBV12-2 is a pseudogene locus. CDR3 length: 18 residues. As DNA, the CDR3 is TGTGCAAGTCGCTTAGTATACGTCCTATACTCCATGAACACTGAAGCTTTCTTT. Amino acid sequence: CASRLVYVLYSMNTEAFF.

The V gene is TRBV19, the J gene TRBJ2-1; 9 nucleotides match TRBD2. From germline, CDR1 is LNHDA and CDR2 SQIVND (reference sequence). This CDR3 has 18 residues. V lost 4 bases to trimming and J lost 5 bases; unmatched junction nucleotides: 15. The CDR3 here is CASSSIRASGGFNNEQFF. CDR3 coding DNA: TGTGCCAGTAGTAGTATTAGGGCGAGCGGGGGGTTCAACAATGAGCAGTTCTTC. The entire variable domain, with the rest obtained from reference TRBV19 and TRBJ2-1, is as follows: DGGITQSPKYLFRKEGQNVTLSCEQNLNHDAMYWYRQDPGQGLRLIYYSQIVNDFQKGDIAEGYSVSREKKESFPLTVTSAQKNPTAFYLCASSSIRASGGFNNEQFFGPGTRLTVL.

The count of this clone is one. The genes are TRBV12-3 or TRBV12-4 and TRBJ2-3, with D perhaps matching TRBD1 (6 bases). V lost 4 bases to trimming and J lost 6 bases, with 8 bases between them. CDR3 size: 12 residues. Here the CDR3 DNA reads TGTGCCAGCAGTTCCGGACAGGATACGCAGTATTTT. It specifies CASSSGQDTQYF.

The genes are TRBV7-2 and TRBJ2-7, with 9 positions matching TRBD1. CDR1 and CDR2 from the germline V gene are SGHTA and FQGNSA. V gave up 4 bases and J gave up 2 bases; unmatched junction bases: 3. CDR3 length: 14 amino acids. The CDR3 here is CASSWRTGAYEQYF. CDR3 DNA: TGTGCCAGCAGCTGGAGGACAGGGGCCTACGAGCAGTACTTC.

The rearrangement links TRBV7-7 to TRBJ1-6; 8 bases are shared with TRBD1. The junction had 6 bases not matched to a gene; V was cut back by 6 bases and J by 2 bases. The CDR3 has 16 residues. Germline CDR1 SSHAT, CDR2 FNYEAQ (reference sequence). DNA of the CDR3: TGTGCCAGCAGTTCGGGACAGGAGGCCTATAATTCACCCCTCCACTTT. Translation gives CASSSGQEAYNSPLHF.

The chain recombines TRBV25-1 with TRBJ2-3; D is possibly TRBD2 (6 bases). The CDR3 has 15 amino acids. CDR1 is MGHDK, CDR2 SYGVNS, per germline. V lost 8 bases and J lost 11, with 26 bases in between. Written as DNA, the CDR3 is TGTGCCAGCGATTCTCTGGGCGGGGTGTTCGGGGGGCAGTATTTT. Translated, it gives CASDSLGGVFGGQYF. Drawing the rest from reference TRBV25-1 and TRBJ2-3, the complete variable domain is EADIYQTPRYLVIGTGKKITLECSQTMGHDKMYWYQQDPGMELHLIHYSYGVNSTEKGDLSSESTVSRIRTEHFPLTLESARPSHTSQYLCASDSLGGVFGGQYFGPGTRLTVL.

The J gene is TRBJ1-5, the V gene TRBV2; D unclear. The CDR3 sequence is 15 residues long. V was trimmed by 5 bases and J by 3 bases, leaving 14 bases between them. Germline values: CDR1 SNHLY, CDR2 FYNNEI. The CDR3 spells CASSLNRGLNQPQHF. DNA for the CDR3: TGTGCCAGCAGTCTTAACCGTGGCCTCAATCAGCCCCAGCATTTT.

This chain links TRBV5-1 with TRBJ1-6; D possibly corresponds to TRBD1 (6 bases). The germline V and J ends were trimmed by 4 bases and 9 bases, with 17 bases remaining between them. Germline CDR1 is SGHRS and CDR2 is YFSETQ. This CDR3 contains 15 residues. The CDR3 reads CASSPGGQGGSPLHF. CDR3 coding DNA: TGCGCCAGCAGCCCCGGGGGGCAGGGAGGTTCACCCCTCCACTTT.

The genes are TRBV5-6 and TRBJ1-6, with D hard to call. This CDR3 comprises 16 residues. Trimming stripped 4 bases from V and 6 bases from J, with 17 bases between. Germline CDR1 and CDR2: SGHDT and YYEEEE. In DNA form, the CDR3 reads TGTGCCAGCAGCGAGGAAGGAATTAGACCTAATTCACCCCTCCACTTT. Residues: CASSEEGIRPNSPLHF.

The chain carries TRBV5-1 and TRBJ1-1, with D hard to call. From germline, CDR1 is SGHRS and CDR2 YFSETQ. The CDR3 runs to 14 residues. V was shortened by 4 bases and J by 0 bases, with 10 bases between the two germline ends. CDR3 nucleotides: TGCGCCAGCAGCCGGGATCGGCTGAACACTGAAGCTTTCTTT. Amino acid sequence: CASSRDRLNTEAFF. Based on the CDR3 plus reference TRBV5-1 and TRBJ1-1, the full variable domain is KAGVTQTPRYLIKTRGQQVTLSCSPISGHRSVSWYQQTPGQGLQFLFEYFSETQRNKGNFPGRFSGRQFSNSRSEMNVSTLELGDSALYLCASSRDRLNTEAFFGQGTRLTVV.

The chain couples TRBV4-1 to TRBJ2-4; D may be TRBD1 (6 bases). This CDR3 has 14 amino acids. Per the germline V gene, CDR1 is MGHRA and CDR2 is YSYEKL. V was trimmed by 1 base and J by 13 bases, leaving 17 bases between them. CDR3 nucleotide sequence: TGCGCCAGCAGCCAAGGGGATCGGGACACACGACAGTACTTC. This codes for CASSQGDRDTRQYF.

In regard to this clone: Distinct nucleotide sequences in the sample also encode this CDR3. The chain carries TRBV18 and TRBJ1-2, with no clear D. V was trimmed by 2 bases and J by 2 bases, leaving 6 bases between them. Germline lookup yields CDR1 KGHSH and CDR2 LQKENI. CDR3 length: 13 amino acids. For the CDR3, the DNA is TGTGCCAGCTCACCATCAGAAAACTATGGCTACACCTTC. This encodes CASSPSENYGYTF.

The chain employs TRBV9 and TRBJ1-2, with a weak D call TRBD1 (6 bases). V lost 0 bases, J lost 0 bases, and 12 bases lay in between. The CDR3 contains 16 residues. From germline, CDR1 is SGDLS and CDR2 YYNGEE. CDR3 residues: CASSVGTGLANYGYTF. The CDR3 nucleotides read TGTGCCAGCAGCGTAGGAACAGGGTTAGCTAACTATGGCTACACCTTC.

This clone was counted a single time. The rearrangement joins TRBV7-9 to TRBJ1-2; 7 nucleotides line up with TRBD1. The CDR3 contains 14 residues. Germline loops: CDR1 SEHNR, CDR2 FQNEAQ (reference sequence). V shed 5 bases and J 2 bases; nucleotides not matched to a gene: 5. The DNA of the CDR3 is TGTGCCAGCAGCCCAGGGGGTCTCAACTATGGCTACACCTTC. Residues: CASSPGGLNYGYTF.

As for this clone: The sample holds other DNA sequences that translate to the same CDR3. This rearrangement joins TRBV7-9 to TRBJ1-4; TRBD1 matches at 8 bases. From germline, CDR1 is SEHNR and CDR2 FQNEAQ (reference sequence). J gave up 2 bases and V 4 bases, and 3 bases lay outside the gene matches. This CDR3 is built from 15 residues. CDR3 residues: CASSSQGATNEKLFF. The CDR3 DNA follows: TGTGCCAGCAGCTCGCAGGGGGCGACTAATGAAAAACTGTTTTTT.

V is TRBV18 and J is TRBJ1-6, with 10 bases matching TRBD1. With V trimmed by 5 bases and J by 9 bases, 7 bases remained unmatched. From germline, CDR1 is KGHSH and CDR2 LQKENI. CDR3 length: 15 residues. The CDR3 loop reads CASSKGQGYGSPLHF. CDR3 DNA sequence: TGTGCCAGCTCAAAGGGACAGGGGTACGGTTCACCCCTCCACTTT.

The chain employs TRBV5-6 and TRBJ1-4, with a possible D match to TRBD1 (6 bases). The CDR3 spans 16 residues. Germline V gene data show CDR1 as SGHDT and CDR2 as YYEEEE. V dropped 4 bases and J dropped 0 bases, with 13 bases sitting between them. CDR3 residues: CASSPGQRTTNEKLFF. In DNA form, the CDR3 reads TGTGCCAGCAGCCCAGGACAGAGAACAACTAATGAAAAACTGTTTTTT.

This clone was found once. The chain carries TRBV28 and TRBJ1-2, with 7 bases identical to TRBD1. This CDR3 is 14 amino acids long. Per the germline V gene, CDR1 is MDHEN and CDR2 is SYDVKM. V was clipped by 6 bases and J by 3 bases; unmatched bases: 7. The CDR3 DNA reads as TGTGCCAGCAGGGCGACAGGGTTCGACTATGGCTACACCTTC. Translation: CASRATGFDYGYTF.

The CDR3 coding sequence is TGTGCCAGCAGCCCACGACTAGCGGGGGGGCGGGATACGCAGTATTTT. It specifies CASSPRLAGGRDTQYF. V usage is TRBV7-3 and J usage is TRBJ2-3; TRBD2 agrees at 14 bases. Losses at the gene ends were 5 bases for V and 6 bases for J; bases not matched to a gene: 7. The germline CDR1 and CDR2 sequences are SGHTA and FQGTGA. The CDR3 covers 16 residues.

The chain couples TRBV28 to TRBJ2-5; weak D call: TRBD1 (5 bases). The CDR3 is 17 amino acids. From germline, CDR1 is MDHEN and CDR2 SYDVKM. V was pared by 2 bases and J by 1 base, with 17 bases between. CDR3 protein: CASSLGGAHKLQETQYF. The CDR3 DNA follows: TGTGCCAGCAGTTTAGGTGGGGCCCACAAACTCCAAGAGACCCAGTACTTC. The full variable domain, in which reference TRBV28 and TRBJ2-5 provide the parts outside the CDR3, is DVKVTQSSRYLVKRTGEKVFLECVQDMDHENMFWYRQDPGLGLRLIYFSYDVKMKEKGDIPEGYSVSREKKERFSLILESASTNQTSMYLCASSLGGAHKLQETQYFGPGTRLLVL.

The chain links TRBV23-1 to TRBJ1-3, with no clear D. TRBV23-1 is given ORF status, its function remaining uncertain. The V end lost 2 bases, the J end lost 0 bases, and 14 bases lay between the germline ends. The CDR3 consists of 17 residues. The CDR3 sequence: CASSQRETVSSGNTIYF. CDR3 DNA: TGCGCCAGCAGTCAACGGGAAACAGTCAGCTCTGGAAACACCATATATTTT.

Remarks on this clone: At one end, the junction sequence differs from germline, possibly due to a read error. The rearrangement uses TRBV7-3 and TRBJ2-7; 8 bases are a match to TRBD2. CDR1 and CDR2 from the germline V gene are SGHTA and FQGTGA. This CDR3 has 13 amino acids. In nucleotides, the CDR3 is TGTGCCGGCAGCCCGGGAGGGCCCTACGAGCAGTACTTC. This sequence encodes CAGSPGGPYEQYF.